These T cell receptor beta chains were read from a single sample in a study of PD-1 blockade in classical Hodgkin lymphoma. Generated by immunoSEQ multiplex PCR, the TCRdb table keeps only in-frame clones and is missing some. The table shows tens of thousands of clones, with roughly 90% occurring only once. The sequencing used peripheral blood mononuclear cells (PBMCs), collected before the fourth cycle of nivolumab. These receptors were obtained from a human donor with classical Hodgkin lymphoma. Both conserved end residues are part of each CDR3. The order of the fields is V gene, clone size, D gene, J gene, CDR3 protein, CDR3 DNA. The D gene is left open where the match is weak. The size of a clone is reported for some rows only, either as once, few or many, or as a class for expanded clones.

>TRBV15|-|-|TRBJ1-2
CATSSNTGLRQNYGYTF
TGTGCCACCAGCAGTAACACGGGACTCCGCCAAAACTATGGCTACACCTTC
>TRBV25-1|-|-|TRBJ2-7
CASLGQTYEQYF
TGTGCCAGCCTCGGACAGACCTACGAGCAGTACTTC
>TRBV5-4|once|-|TRBJ1-3
CASSLGQTRGNTIYF
TGTGCCAGCAGCTTGGGACAGACCAGAGGAAACACCATATATTTT
>TRBV7-2|-|-|TRBJ2-7
CASSLEVRSYEQYF
TGTGCCAGCAGCTTAGAAGTCCGCTCCTACGAGCAGTACTTC
>TRBV25-1|-|-|TRBJ2-1
CASSEFAPGNEQFF
TGTGCCAGCAGTGAATTTGCACCGGGCAATGAGCAGTTCTTC
>TRBV5-4|-|TRBD1|TRBJ1-4
CASSLDLGTVNEKLFF
TGTGCCAGCAGCTTGGACCTAGGGACAGTTAATGAAAAACTGTTTTTT
>TRBV5-1|few|TRBD1|TRBJ2-3
CASSLAGDRAGDTQYF
TGCGCCAGCAGCTTGGCCGGGGACAGGGCGGGGGATACGCAGTATTTT
>TRBV27|-|TRBD2|TRBJ2-5
CASSFTSGRPKTQYF
TGTGCCAGCAGTTTCACTAGCGGGCGACCGAAGACCCAGTACTTC
>TRBV12-5|-|-|TRBJ1-5
CASGPNYNQPQHF
TGTGCTAGTGGTCCCAACTACAATCAGCCCCAGCATTTT
>TRBV18|-|-|TRBJ1-1
CASSPAANGFTEAFF
TGTGCCAGCTCACCTGCCGCTAACGGATTCACTGAAGCTTTCTTT
>TRBV6-1|-|-|TRBJ2-6
CASSGDLSGANVLTF
TGTGCCAGCAGTGGTGACCTGTCTGGGGCCAACGTCCTGACTTTC
>TRBV7-9|-|TRBD1|TRBJ2-1
CASSNVQGARNEQFF
TGTGCCAGCAGCAATGTACAGGGGGCTCGGAATGAGCAGTTCTTC
>TRBV6-1|-|TRBD1|TRBJ1-2
CASSEKGGVTYGYTF
TGTGCCAGCAGTGAAAAAGGGGGCGTGACCTATGGCTACACCTTC
>TRBV10-3|-|-|TRBJ2-7
CAISESPDSSYEQYF
TGTGCCATCAGTGAGTCACCGGACAGCTCCTACGAGCAGTACTTC
>TRBV6-5|once|-|TRBJ1-2
CASRVTGSSDPGYTF
TGTGCCAGCAGGGTCACAGGGAGCTCGGATCCCGGCTACACCTTC
>TRBV9|few|-|TRBJ2-1
CASSVSTRASEQFF
TGTGCCAGCAGCGTGTCTACCCGAGCGAGCGAGCAGTTCTTC
>TRBV6-5|-|-|TRBJ1-5
CASSVDSNQPQHF
TGTGCCAGCAGTGTAGATAGCAATCAGCCCCAGCATTTT
>TRBV2|few|-|TRBJ2-5
CASSEYGTTQKETQYF
TGTGCCAGCAGTGAATACGGGACAACCCAAAAAGAGACCCAGTACTTC
>TRBV6-1|-|-|TRBJ1-1
CASSDQGQHTEAFF
TGTGCCAGCAGTGACCAAGGACAGCACACTGAAGCTTTCTTT
>TRBV13|-|TRBD1|TRBJ2-7
CASSLGTGTGIYEQYF
TGTGCCAGCAGCTTAGGCACCGGGACAGGGATCTACGAGCAGTACTTC
>TRBV7-2|-|-|TRBJ1-3
CASSLRGGSGNTIYF
TGTGCCAGCAGCTTACGGGGGGGCTCTGGAAACACCATATATTTT
>TRBV4-1|-|-|TRBJ2-3
CASSQEVPGPTRLDTQYF
TGCGCCAGCAGCCAAGAAGTTCCGGGACCAACGAGGTTGGATACGCAGTATTTT
>TRBV18|-|TRBD1|TRBJ1-5
CASSPGQSYQPQHF
TGTGCCAGCTCTCCGGGACAGAGTTATCAGCCCCAGCATTTT
>TRBV2|-|TRBD1|TRBJ1-4
CASTPGTGGGEKLFF
TGTGCCAGCACCCCCGGGACAGGGGGAGGTGAAAAACTGTTTTTT
>TRBV5-1|-|-|TRBJ1-1
CASSYTGRDTEAFF
TGCGCCAGCAGCTACACAGGGCGGGACACTGAAGCTTTCTTT
>TRBV21-1|-|-|TRBJ2-1
CASSGGRSSYNEQFF
TGTGCCAGCAGTGGCGGGAGATCCTCCTACAATGAGCAGTTCTTC
>TRBV19|-|-|TRBJ1-2
CASSLQVNYGYTF
TGTGCCAGTAGTCTACAGGTGAACTATGGCTACACCTTC
>TRBV19|-|-|TRBJ1-1
CASSIVTGTTEAFF
TGTGCCAGTAGTATAGTAACAGGGACCACTGAAGCTTTCTTT
>TRBV18|-|TRBD2|TRBJ2-5
CASSPTSVQETQYF
TGTGCCAGCTCACCTACTAGCGTCCAAGAGACCCAGTACTTC
>TRBV4-1|-|TRBD1|TRBJ1-1
CASSRTGNTEAFF
TGCGCCAGCAGCCGGACAGGGAACACTGAAGCTTTCTTT
>TRBV19|-|-|TRBJ1-2
CASTQGFYGYTF
TGTGCCAGTACTCAGGGGTTCTATGGCTACACCTTC
>TRBV18|-|TRBD1|TRBJ1-5
CASSPRRAGGPSNQPQHF
TGTGCCAGCTCACCAAGGCGGGCAGGGGGTCCCAGTAATCAGCCCCAGCATTTT
>TRBV10-2|-|-|TRBJ2-2
CASSESMAGELFF
TGCGCCAGCAGTGAGTCGATGGCCGGGGAGCTGTTTTTT
>TRBV19|-|TRBD1|TRBJ1-2
CASSAPTGRLHYGYTF
TGTGCCAGTAGTGCCCCGACAGGGCGGCTGCACTATGGCTACACCTTC
>TRBV27|-|-|TRBJ2-1
CASSGTVWPYNEQFF
TGTGCCAGCAGTGGAACCGTTTGGCCCTACAATGAGCAGTTCTTC